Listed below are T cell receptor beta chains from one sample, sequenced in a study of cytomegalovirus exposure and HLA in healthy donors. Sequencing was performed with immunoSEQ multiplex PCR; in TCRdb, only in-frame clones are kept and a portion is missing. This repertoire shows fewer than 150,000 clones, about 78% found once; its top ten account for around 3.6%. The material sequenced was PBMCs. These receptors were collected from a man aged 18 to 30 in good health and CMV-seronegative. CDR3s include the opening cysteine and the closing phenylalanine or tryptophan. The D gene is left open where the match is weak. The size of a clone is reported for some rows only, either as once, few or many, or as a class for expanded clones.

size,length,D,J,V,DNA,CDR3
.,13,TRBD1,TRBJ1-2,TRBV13,TGTGCCAGCAGCTCTCCGGACAGGGAGGGCTACACCTTC,CASSSPDREGYTF
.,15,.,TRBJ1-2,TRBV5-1,TGCGCCAGCAGCCCGCTCACCGGGAACAACTATGGCTACACCTTC,CASSPLTGNNYGYTF
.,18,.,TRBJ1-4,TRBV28,TGTGCCAGCAGTTCTTTTGGGGCAGGGCTCGCAACTAATGAAAAACTGTTTTTT,CASSSFGAGLATNEKLFF
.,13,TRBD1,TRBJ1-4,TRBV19,TGTGCCAGTAGTGACAGGGGCGAAGAAAAACTGTTTTTT,CASSDRGEEKLFF
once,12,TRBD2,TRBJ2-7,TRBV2,TGTGCCAGCAGGCGGGAGGCTTACGAGCAGTACTTC,CASRREAYEQYF
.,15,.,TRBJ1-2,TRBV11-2,TGTGCCAGCAGCTCTCCCCCACGACAGCACTATGGCTACACCTTC,CASSSPPRQHYGYTF
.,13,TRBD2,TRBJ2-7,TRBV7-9,TGTGCCAGCAGAACTAGCGGGTCCTACGAGCAGTACTTC,CASRTSGSYEQYF
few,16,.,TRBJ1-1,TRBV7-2,TGTGCCAGCAGCGTTACAACCACAGGGATGAACACTGAAGCTTTCTTT,CASSVTTTGMNTEAFF
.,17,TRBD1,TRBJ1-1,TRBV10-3,TGTGCCATCAGTGAGTGGACAGGGGGACGGGGTAGCACTGAAGCTTTCTTT,CAISEWTGGRGSTEAFF
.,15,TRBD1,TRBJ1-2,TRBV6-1,TGTGCCAGCAGTGAAAGGGACAGGGCCTTCTATGGCTACACCTTC,CASSERDRAFYGYTF
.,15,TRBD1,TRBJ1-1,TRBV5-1,TGCGCCAGCAGCCCACGACAGGGGGGTGACACTGAAGCTTTCTTT,CASSPRQGGDTEAFF
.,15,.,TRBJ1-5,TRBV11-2,TGTGCCAGCAGCTTAGGGTTCGTAGGCAATCAGCCCCAGCATTTT,CASSLGFVGNQPQHF
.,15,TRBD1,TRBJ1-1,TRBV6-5,TGTGCCAGCAGAACCAGGGGGAAGAGCGGCACTGAAGCTTTCTTT,CASRTRGKSGTEAFF
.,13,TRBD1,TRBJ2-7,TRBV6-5,TGTGCCAGCAGTTACAGACAGGGTTACGAGCAGTACTTC,CASSYRQGYEQYF
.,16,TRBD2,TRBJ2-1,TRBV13,TGTGCCAGCAGCCACCTACCGGGACTAGTAATTAATGAGCAGTTCTTC,CASSHLPGLVINEQFF
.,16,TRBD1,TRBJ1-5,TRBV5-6,TGTGCCAGCAGCTTACAGGGGGCATATAGCAATCAGCCCCAGCATTTT,CASSLQGAYSNQPQHF
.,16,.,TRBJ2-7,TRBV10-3,TGTGCCATTCGGAACTTAGGGGTCGGGAGCTCCTACGAGCAGTACTTC,CAIRNLGVGSSYEQYF